This T cell receptor beta chain was documented in a study of neoadjuvant nivolumab and ipilimumab in lung cancer. Overall study findings and caveats: Only two of four nivolumab-treated tumors gained richness and clonality by surgery.

Clones were sequenced by immunoSEQ multiplex PCR, and TCRdb holds only the in-frame ones, with some missing. The table has fewer than 40,000 clones, around nine tenths seen once. V dropped 6 bases and J dropped 4 bases, with 10 bases sitting between them. The CDR3 is 14 amino acids. Germline loops: CDR1 SGHAT, CDR2 FQNNGV. In regard to this clone: Its antigen is undetermined.

This sequence joins TRBV11-2 and TRBJ1-6; tentative D call: TRBD1 (6 bases). This sequence was found in an adult with non-small cell lung cancer. Sample: peripheral blood, taken after neoadjuvant nivolumab, alone or with ipilimumab, at or shortly before surgery. The CDR3 is CASRKQGYNSPLHF. The CDR3 coding sequence is TGTGCCAGCAGAAAACAGGGTTATAATTCACCCCTCCACTTT.